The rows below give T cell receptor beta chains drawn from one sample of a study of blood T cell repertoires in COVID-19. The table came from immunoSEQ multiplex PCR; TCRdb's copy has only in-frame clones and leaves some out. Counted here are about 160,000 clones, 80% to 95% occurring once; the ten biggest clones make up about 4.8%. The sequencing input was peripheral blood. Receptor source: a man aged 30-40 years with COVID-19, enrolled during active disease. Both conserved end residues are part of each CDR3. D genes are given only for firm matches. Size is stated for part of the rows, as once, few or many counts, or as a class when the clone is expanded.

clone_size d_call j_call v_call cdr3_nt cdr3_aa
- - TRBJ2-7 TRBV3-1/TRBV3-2 TGTGCCAGCAGCCCTGAAACGGCGGCCTACGAGCAGTACTTC CASSPETAAYEQYF
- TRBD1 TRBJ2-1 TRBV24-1 TGTGCCACCAGTGATTTAGACAGGGGAGCCTACAATGAGCAGTTCTTC CATSDLDRGAYNEQFF
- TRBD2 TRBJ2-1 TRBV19 TGTGCCAGTAGTGGGACTAGCGGGAGTCATTACAATGAGCAGTTCTTC CASSGTSGSHYNEQFF
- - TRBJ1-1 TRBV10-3 TGTGCCATCAGTGCAACCGGGAGTCTCGCTTTCTTT CAISATGSLAFF
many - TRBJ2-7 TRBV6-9 TGTGCCAGCAGTTATAAAGACGAAGCGAACGAGCAGTACTTC CASSYKDEANEQYF
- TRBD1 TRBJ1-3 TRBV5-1 TGCGCCAGCACCCGACGCGGACAGGGGGAGTCTAGCACCATATATTTT CASTRRGQGESSTIYF
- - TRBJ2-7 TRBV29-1 TGCAGCGTTGGCACAGGAACCTACGAGCAGTACTTC CSVGTGTYEQYF
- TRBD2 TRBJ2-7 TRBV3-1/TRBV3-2 TGTGCCAGCAGCCAGTTCGGGGGCCCGGGGGGGGGCGAGCAGTACTTC CASSQFGGPGGGEQYF
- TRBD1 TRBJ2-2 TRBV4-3 TGCGCCAGCAGCCAAGATCAACAGGGGTGGACCGGGGAGCTGTTTTTT CASSQDQQGWTGELFF
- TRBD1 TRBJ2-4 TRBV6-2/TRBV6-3 TGTGCCAGCAGTCCGGGACAGGGGACCAAAAACATTCAGTACTTC CASSPGQGTKNIQYF
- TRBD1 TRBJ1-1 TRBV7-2 TGTGCCAGCAGCAGGGGGCCGGTCACTGAAGCTTTCTTT CASSRGPVTEAFF
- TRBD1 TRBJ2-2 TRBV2 TGTGCCAGCAGTGGGGACAGGGGCGCAGGCGGGGAGCTGTTTTTT CASSGDRGAGGELFF
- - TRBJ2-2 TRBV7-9 TGTGCCAGCAGCGGACCGGGATTGAACACCGGGGAGCTGTTTTTT CASSGPGLNTGELFF
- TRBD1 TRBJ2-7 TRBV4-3 TGCGCCAGCAGCCCCACCTGGGACAGTCCCTACGAGCAGTACTTC CASSPTWDSPYEQYF
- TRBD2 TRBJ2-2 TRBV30 TGTGCCTGGAGGGGACTAGCGGGAGACCTGAACACCGGGGAGCTGTTTTTT CAWRGLAGDLNTGELFF
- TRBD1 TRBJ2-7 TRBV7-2 TGTGCCAGCAGCCCCGGACAGGGGCTATACGAGCAGTACTTC CASSPGQGLYEQYF
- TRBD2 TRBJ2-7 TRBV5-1 TGCGCCAGCAGTCTGACCGGGACTAGCGGGACTTCCTACGAGCAGTACTTC CASSLTGTSGTSYEQYF
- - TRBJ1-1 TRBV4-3 TGCGCCAGCAGCCACCTAGAGAACACTGAAGCTTTCTTT CASSHLENTEAFF
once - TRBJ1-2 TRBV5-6 TGTGCCAGCAGCTTGCAGGGCCCTGGCTACACCTTC CASSLQGPGYTF
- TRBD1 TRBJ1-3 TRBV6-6 TGTGCCAGCAGTATGGTGGGACAGGGGAGCGGAAACACCATATATTTT CASSMVGQGSGNTIYF
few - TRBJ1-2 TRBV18 TGTGCCAGCTCACCACCTACAGGGTGGACGGACTATGGCTACACCTTC CASSPPTGWTDYGYTF
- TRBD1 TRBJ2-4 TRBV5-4 TGTGCCAGCAGCGGCCCGGACAGGGACAACATTCAGTACTTC CASSGPDRDNIQYF
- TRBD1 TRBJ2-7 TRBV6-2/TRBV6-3 TGTGCCAGCAGTCGTCACGACAGGGCTAACGAGCAGTACTTC CASSRHDRANEQYF
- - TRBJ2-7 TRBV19 TGTGCCAGTATCCCGCCCCGGGGGAGTACAGGCTTC CASIPPRGSTGF
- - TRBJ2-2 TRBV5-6 TGTGCCAGCAGCTTGGATAAAGGTAGCGTGCGTACCGGGGAGCTGTTTTTT CASSLDKGSVRTGELFF
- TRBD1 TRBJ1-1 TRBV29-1 TGCAGCGTTGAAGACAGGGGGACGAACACTGAAGCTTTCTTT CSVEDRGTNTEAFF
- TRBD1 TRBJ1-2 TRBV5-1 TGCGCCAGCAGCCAGGACAGGGACGGCTACACCTTC CASSQDRDGYTF
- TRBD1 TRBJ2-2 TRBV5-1 TGCGCCAGCAGCTTGGTCACCGGGACAGATACCGGGGAGCTGTTTTTT CASSLVTGTDTGELFF
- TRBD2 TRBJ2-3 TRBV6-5 TGTGCCAGCAGTCGGCGGGGGGGCCTAGGAGATACGCAGTATTTT CASSRRGGLGDTQYF
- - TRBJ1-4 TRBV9 TGTGCCAGCAGCCCCCCTGGGGGGGAAAAACTGTTTTTT CASSPPGGEKLFF
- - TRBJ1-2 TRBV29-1 TGCAGCGTTGGAGGAGGATGGCTTAACTATGGCTACACCTTC CSVGGGWLNYGYTF
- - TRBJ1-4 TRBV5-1 TGCGCCAGCAGCTTGGCTAGGGGGGCGGGGGCCGATGAAAAACTGTTTTTT CASSLARGAGADEKLFF
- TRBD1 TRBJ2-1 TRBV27 TGTGCCAGCAGTCTCCTAACCGGGACAGGAGTCAACAATGAGCAGTTCTTC CASSLLTGTGVNNEQFF
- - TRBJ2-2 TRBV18 TGTGCCAGCTCACGGCAGGGGGGCGACACCGGGGAGCTGTTTTTT CASSRQGGDTGELFF
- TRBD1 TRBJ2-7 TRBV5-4 TGTGCCAGCAGCCCAGGGACAGGGGGCATCTACGAGCAGTACTTC CASSPGTGGIYEQYF
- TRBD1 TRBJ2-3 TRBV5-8 TGTGCCAGCAGCTCAGACAGGGCCCTCCTAACAGATACGCAGTATTTT CASSSDRALLTDTQYF
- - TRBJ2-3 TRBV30 TGTGCCTGGAGTGTTGGGCCTGTAGCAGATACGCAGTATTTT CAWSVGPVADTQYF
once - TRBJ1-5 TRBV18 TGTGCCAGCTCACCGCCCGGGGGGCTAGAATCTAATCAGCCCCAGCATTTT CASSPPGGLESNQPQHF
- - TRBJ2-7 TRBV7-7 TGTGCCAGCAGCTTAGCGGGGTCAGGGTGGCCCTACGAGCAGTACTTC CASSLAGSGWPYEQYF
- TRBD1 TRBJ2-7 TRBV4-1 TGCGCCAGCAGCCAGGACAGGGACTCCTACGAGCAGTACTTC CASSQDRDSYEQYF
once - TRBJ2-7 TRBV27 TGTGCCAGCAGACCAGACTTTAAAGGCCGGATAAATTACGAGCAGTACTTC CASRPDFKGRINYEQYF
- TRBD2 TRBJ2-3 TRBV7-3 TGTGCCAGCAGCTTAATGGCGCTAGCGGGTTCCAACGATACGCAGTATTTT CASSLMALAGSNDTQYF
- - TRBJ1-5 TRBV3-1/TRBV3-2 TGTGCCAGCAGCCAAGCAGGGTCCAATCAGCCCCAGCATTTT CASSQAGSNQPQHF
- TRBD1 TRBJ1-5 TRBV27 TGTGCCAGCAGTTTACAGGGGGCTCGACAGCCCCAGCATTTT CASSLQGARQPQHF
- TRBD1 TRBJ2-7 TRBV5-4 TGTGCCAGCAGCGCGGGCTGGGGACAGGGCTCCTACGAGCAGTACTTC CASSAGWGQGSYEQYF
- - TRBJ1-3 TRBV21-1 TGTGCCAGCAGCAAAAGGTCTAGGGAACAAGGGGATATCACCATATATTTT CASSKRSREQGDITIYF
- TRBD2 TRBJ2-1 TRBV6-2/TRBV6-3 TGTGCCAGCAGTTACTCGTTTTCTGGGCGGGAGGTATTTTCCGGGTACAATGAGCAGTTCTTC CASSYSFSGREVFSGYNEQFF
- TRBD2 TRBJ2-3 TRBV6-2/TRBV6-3 TGTGCCAGCAGTTACCCGATTGTAGGCGTAGCGGGAGAAAGGGCAGATACGCAGTATTTT CASSYPIVGVAGERADTQYF
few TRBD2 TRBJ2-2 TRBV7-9 TGTGCCAGCAGCTTAGTTCCCCCATGGGGGGGAAACACCGGGGAGCTGTTTTTT CASSLVPPWGGNTGELFF
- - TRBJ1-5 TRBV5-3 TGTGCCAGAAGCTGGCAGGGTAAACGTCAGCCCCAGCATTTT CARSWQGKRQPQHF
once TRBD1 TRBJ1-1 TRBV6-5 TGTGCCAGCAGTCCCCTACAGGGGATCTTGACTGAAGCTTTCTTT CASSPLQGILTEAFF
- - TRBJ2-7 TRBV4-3 TGCGCCAGCAGCCAAGATAGGGCCACAGGGACGCGATCCTACGAGCAGTACTTC CASSQDRATGTRSYEQYF
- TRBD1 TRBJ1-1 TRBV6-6 TGTGCCAGCAGTGGCGCGGGGGGGACAGCTGAAGCTTTCTTT CASSGAGGTAEAFF
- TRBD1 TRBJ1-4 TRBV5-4 TGTGCCAGCAGCTCGTACAGGGGCACTAATGAAAAACTGTTTTTT CASSSYRGTNEKLFF
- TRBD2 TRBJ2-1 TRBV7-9 TGTGCCAGCGCACGGGGGGGCCGAGTAGAGCAGTTCTTC CASARGGRVEQFF
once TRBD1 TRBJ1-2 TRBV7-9 TGTGCCAGCATCCCACAGGGGGCTAACTATGGCTACACCTTC CASIPQGANYGYTF
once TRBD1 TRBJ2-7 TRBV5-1 TGCGCCAGCAGCCCAGGGACAGGGGGTGGGGAGCAGTACTTC CASSPGTGGGEQYF
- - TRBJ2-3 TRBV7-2 TGTGCCAGCAGCTTAGTTAGACATACGGATACGCAGTATTTT CASSLVRHTDTQYF